The 10 T cell receptor beta chains below come from one sample, sequenced in a study of follicular helper T cells after annual influenza vaccination. The table came from immunoSEQ multiplex PCR; TCRdb's copy has only in-frame clones and leaves some out. Among roughly 450 clones listed, around four fifths were seen once. Time point in this sample: 2015-2016 season, pre-vaccination. Specimen: CXCR5+ CD38+ circulating T follicular helper cells from blood, collected on the day of influenza vaccination. As to subset: circulating Tfh, non-naive CD4+CXCR5+PD-1+ (ICOS+CD38+ or ICOS-CD38-). These receptors all come from an adult who received the influenza vaccine.

The chain uses TRBV6-1 and TRBJ2-1; 11 bases line up with TRBD2. Germline-derived CDR1 and CDR2 are MNHNS and SASEGT. Trimming removed 3 bases from V and 4 bases from J; junction bases left unmatched: 2. This CDR3 region has 15 residues. The CDR3 DNA reads as TGTGCCAGCAGTGAGGGACTAGCGGTTTACAATGAGCAGTTCTTC. Translation: CASSEGLAVYNEQFF.

The chain recombines TRBV7-2 with TRBJ2-3; 8 bases map to TRBD2. The CDR3 is 15 residues long. CDR1 and CDR2 from the germline V gene are SGHTA and FQGNSA. V trimming: 6 bases; J trimming: 5 bases; junction bases outside the gene matches: 10. CDR3: CASRGGGRSGDTQYF. CDR3 nucleotide sequence: TGTGCCAGCAGGGGAGGCGGGAGGAGTGGAGATACGCAGTATTTT.

This clone was seen a few times. This rearrangement joins TRBV28 to TRBJ1-2, with 11 bases aligning to TRBD1. This CDR3 is built from 15 residues. V was pared by 6 bases and J by 8 bases, with 11 bases of the junction left unmatched. The germline gives CDR1 MDHEN, CDR2 SYDVKM. The CDR3 DNA reads TGTGCCAGCAGAAAAGGGACAGGGGGAACGGGCGGCTACACCTTC. It encodes CASRKGTGGTGGYTF.

This chain links TRBV5-8 with TRBJ2-1; D not resolved. The CDR3 is 12 amino acids. The germline V gene has CDR1 SGHTS and CDR2 YDEGEE. The V and J ends lost 4 bases and 14 bases respectively, with 16 bases between them. CDR3 DNA sequence: TGTGCCAGCAGCCTGAGGACCCCGAGCAAGTTCTTC. This codes for CASSLRTPSKFF.

The chain is built from TRBV5-8 and TRBJ2-1; 9 nucleotides align to TRBD2. CDR3 length: 14 amino acids. V was pared by 2 bases and J by 9 bases, with 6 bases of the junction left unmatched. The V gene's germline CDR1 is SGHTS and CDR2 YDEGEE. The CDR3 coding sequence is TGTGCCAGCAGCTTCGGTAGCGGGAGATCTGAGCAGTTCTTC. Residues: CASSFGSGRSEQFF.

The V gene is TRBV5-4, the J gene TRBJ1-2, with D unresolved. This CDR3 has 13 residues. The ends were cut back, 4 bases at V and 8 bases at J, with 15 bases in the middle. Germline V gives CDR1 SGHNT, CDR2 YYREEE (reference sequence). The CDR3 bases are TGTGCCAGCAGCCCGAAACTTCAGGCCGGCTACACCTTC. It specifies CASSPKLQAGYTF.

The genes are TRBV28 and TRBJ2-3; 7 nucleotides match TRBD2. Per the germline V gene, CDR1 is MDHEN and CDR2 is SYDVKM. The J segment lost 2 bases and the V segment lost 5 bases, leaving 10 bases of the junction unmatched. The CDR3 has 16 residues. In DNA form, the CDR3 reads TGTGCCAGCAGTCCTCCGGGGACTACCAACACAGATACGCAGTATTTT. Amino acids: CASSPPGTTNTDTQYF. The whole variable domain, filled in from reference TRBV28 and TRBJ2-3, reads DVKVTQSSRYLVKRTGEKVFLECVQDMDHENMFWYRQDPGLGLRLIYFSYDVKMKEKGDIPEGYSVSREKKERFSLILESASTNQTSMYLCASSPPGTTNTDTQYFGPGTRLTVL.

The V and J genes are TRBV4-2 and TRBJ2-6, with D unclear. Germline CDR1 reads LGHNA; CDR2 reads YNFKEQ. V lost 0 bases, J lost 0 bases, and 9 bases lay in between. The CDR3 length is 17 residues. Written as DNA, the CDR3 is TGTGCCAGCAGCCAAGACAGAGCCAACTCTGGGGCCAACGTCCTGACTTTC. The encoded protein is CASSQDRANSGANVLTF.

The rearrangement joins TRBV5-1 to TRBJ2-1; 9 bases are shared with TRBD1. The germline V gene has CDR1 SGHRS and CDR2 YFSETQ. J was trimmed by 5 bases and V by 2 bases; bases with no gene match: 14. This CDR3 comprises 18 residues. The CDR3 here is CASSLSLTPGQGNNEQFF. CDR3 DNA sequence: TGCGCCAGCAGCTTAAGCCTGACGCCGGGACAGGGTAACAATGAGCAGTTCTTC.

This chain connects TRBV7-2 to TRBJ2-1; D not certain. The CDR3 contains 15 residues. The V gene lost 5 bases and the J gene lost 9 bases, with 20 bases spanning the gap. Germline V gene sequence: CDR1 SGHTA, CDR2 FQGNSA. The CDR3 DNA follows: TGTGCCAGCAGCAGAGATGGTCTTGTGGTCACTGAGCAGTTCTTC. It encodes CASSRDGLVVTEQFF.